One sample yielded the 20 T cell receptor beta chains listed below, sequenced in a study of T cells in Graves' hyperthyroidism and ophthalmopathy. RNA transcripts yielded amplified TCR beta CDR3 regions. HTBI primers were used for first-round RT-PCR of the TCR CDR3. TCRdb recomputed calls from the multiplex PCR reads with MiXCR, one row per CDR3 protein. Seen here are about 98,000 distinct CDR3 sequences, 35% to 45% observed once, and the top ten hold 9.5% to 13%. Sequencing input: peripheral blood or thyroid tissue (not recorded which). These receptors came from a woman younger than 45 with Graves' hyperthyroidism.

As for this clonotype: A read error may produce the germline difference seen at one junction end. V usage is TRBV7-2 and J usage is TRBJ1-6; D gene unclear. The CDR3 totals 16 residues. CDR1 SGHTA and CDR2 FQGNSA come from the germline V gene. DNA of the CDR3: TGTGCCAGCAGCTTATTAACTCTGACCGGGGAGACATCTAACTACTTT. This encodes CASSLLTLTGETSNYF.

The rearrangement links TRBV5-1 to TRBJ1-2; the D gene is possibly TRBD1 (6 bases). The CDR3 covers 14 residues. Per germline, CDR1 SGHRS and CDR2 YFSETQ. V was shortened by 4 bases and J by 4 bases, with 14 bases between the two germline ends. In DNA, the CDR3 is TGCGCCAGCAGCCGAACACAGGGTAGCTATGGCTACACCTTC. Protein: CASSRTQGSYGYTF.

This clonotype has a single count. This sequence joins TRBV15 and TRBJ1-6; 8 positions match TRBD1. Germline assignment: CDR1 LNHNV and CDR2 YYDKDF (reference sequence). This CDR3 contains 15 residues. V shed 3 bases and J 10 bases; nucleotides not matched to a gene: 8. The CDR3 nucleotides read TGTGCCACCAGCAGCGTGGCAGGGGGCCGATCACCCCTCCACTTT. This gives the protein CATSSVAGGRSPLHF. The full variable domain, with the rest looked up from reference TRBV15 and TRBJ1-6, is DAMVIQNPRYQVTQFGKPVTLSCSQTLNHNVMYWYQQKSSQAPKLLFHYYDKDFNNEADTPDNFQSRRPNTSFCFLDIRSPGLGDTAMYLCATSSVAGGRSPLHFGNGTRLTVT.

This clonotype was seen ten or more times. V usage is TRBV6-5 and J usage is TRBJ1-2; possibly TRBD1 for D (5 bases). Germline values: CDR1 MNHEY, CDR2 SVGAGI. V was shortened by 2 bases and J by 2 bases, with 15 bases between the two germline ends. CDR3 size: 16 residues. The CDR3 DNA follows: TGTGCCAGCAGTTACGGGTGGTGGGGCAGCAACTATGGCTACACCTTC. It codes for CASSYGWWGSNYGYTF.

This clonotype has a count of ten or more. A junction boundary mismatches the germline segment, possibly from a read error. CDR3 bases: TGTGCCGGCAGGGTTACCGGGGAGCTGTTTTTT. Protein: CAGRVTGELFF. V and J are TRBV2 and TRBJ2-2; perhaps TRBD1 as D (5 bases). The CDR3 covers 11 residues. Germline CDR1 reads SNHLY; CDR2 reads FYNNEI. The variable domain in full, completed from reference TRBV2 and TRBJ2-2, reads EPEVTQTPSHQVTQMGQEVILRCVPISNHLYFYWYRQILGQKVEFLVSFYNNEISEKSEIFDDQFSVERPDGSNFTLKIRSTKLEDSAMYFCAGRVTGELFFGEGSRLTVL.

This clonotype occurred many times. The gene calls are TRBV6-5 and TRBJ1-1; tentatively, D is TRBD1 (5 bases). V was cut by 6 bases and J by 8 bases, with 13 bases left in between. The CDR3 is 12 residues long. Germline CDR1 is MNHEY and CDR2 is SVGAGI. DNA of the CDR3: TGTGCCAGCAGGCGGGGCGAGGGAGAAGCTTTCTTT. Protein product: CASRRGEGEAFF.

This clonotype was picked up many times. The chain joins TRBV12-3 or TRBV12-4 to TRBJ1-5; D is perhaps TRBD1 (5 bases). CDR3 size: 14 residues. Between the trimmed V and J ends, which lost 3 bases and 5 bases, there was a span of 11 bases. The CDR3 sequence: CASSFSQGHQPQHF. The DNA of the CDR3 is TGTGCCAGCAGTTTTTCCCAGGGACATCAGCCCCAGCATTTT.

CDR3: CASGRQGSDQEYF. In DNA form, the CDR3 reads TGTGCCAGCGGCCGGCAGGGGAGTGATCAGGAGTACTTC. The rearrangement uses TRBV28 and TRBJ2-7, with D possibly being TRBD1 (6 bases). Germline CDR1 is MDHEN and CDR2 is SYDVKM. Trimming cost V 8 bases and J 11 bases, with 22 bases left between them. CDR3 length equals 13 residues.

With respect to this clonotype: A read error may account for a junction end that differs from germline. The chain recombines TRBV5-1 with TRBJ2-7; 8 nucleotides line up with TRBD1. Germline V gives CDR1 SGHRS, CDR2 YFSETQ. CDR3 length equals 14 residues. CDR3 sequence (DNA): TGTGCCAGCAGCTTGACAGGGGATGGGAGGGAGCAGTACTTC. Translation gives CASSLTGDGREQYF.

Only a few counts were recorded for this clonotype. A much larger clone is a single base away; this may be a read error. CDR3 sequence: CSALDAGGTEAFF. As DNA, the CDR3 is TGCAGTGCGCTCGACGCAGGGGGCACTGAAGCTTTCTTT. The rearrangement uses TRBV20-1 and TRBJ1-1; 7 bases line up with TRBD1. With 6 bases clipped from V and 4 bases from J, the junction kept 8 bases outside the gene matches. CDR1 is DFQATT and CDR2 is SNEGSKA in the germline V gene (reference sequence). The CDR3 has 13 amino acids.

This clonotype was recorded many times. The CDR3 DNA reads TGTGCCAGCAGCGGACAGGGGGTCCGCGAGCAGTACTTC. Its protein is CASSGQGVREQYF. The chain has TRBV13 and TRBJ2-7, with 10 bases fitting TRBD1. The germline gives CDR1 PRHDT, CDR2 FYEKMQ (reference sequence). The CDR3 extends over 13 amino acids. J lost 6 bases, V lost 5 bases, and 4 bases had no gene match.

Details on this clonotype: The junction departs from germline at one end; a sequencing error may be responsible. The V and J genes are TRBV10-2 and TRBJ1-1, with D tentatively TRBD1 (5 bases). Germline V gives CDR1 WSHSY, CDR2 SAAADI. The CDR3 is 13 residues long. CDR3 sequence reads: CVTQRDGNTEAFF. The CDR3 DNA follows: TGCGTCACTCAGAGGGACGGGAACACTGAGGCTTTCTTT.

The chain employs TRBV28 and TRBJ1-2; D might be TRBD1 (6 bases). V was pared by 9 bases and J by 10 bases, with 24 bases between. The CDR3 spans 14 residues. CDR1 and CDR2 from the germline V gene are MDHEN and SYDVKM. The CDR3 nucleotides are TGTGCCAGTATGAATGCCGGGACAAGCGTTGTCTACACCTTC. It yields the protein CASMNAGTSVVYTF.

This chain joins TRBV7-2 and TRBJ1-5; weak D call: TRBD1 (5 bases). The germline V gene has CDR1 SGHTA and CDR2 FQGNSA. Between the trimmed V and J ends, which lost 4 bases and 1 base, there was a span of 17 bases. This CDR3 contains 17 residues. In nucleotides, the CDR3 is TGTGCCAGCAGCTCCCTTCGGGGGGGAATGAGCAATCAGCCCCAGCATTTT. Translation: CASSSLRGGMSNQPQHF.

Turning to this clonotype: This clone may be a read error of a much larger clone one base away. This chain joins TRBV4-1 and TRBJ2-7; no definite D call. Trimming removed 8 bases at V and 0 bases at J, with 17 bases between. CDR1 MGHRA and CDR2 YSYEKL come from the germline V gene. The CDR3 runs 15 residues. Here the CDR3 DNA reads TGCGCCAGCCAGAAGTTAGAGTCTGTCTCCTACGAGCAGTACTTC. This codes for CASQKLESVSYEQYF.

This chain connects TRBV7-6 to TRBJ2-7; the match to TRBD1 covers 11 bases. CDR1 and CDR2 (germline): SGHVS, FNYEAQ. The junction had 8 bases not matched to a gene; V was cut back by 5 bases and J by 5 bases. The CDR3 loop spans 15 amino acids. For the CDR3, the DNA is TGTGCCAGCAGCGTGGGACAGGGGGTATACGACGAGCAGTACTTC. It codes for CASSVGQGVYDEQYF. The entire variable domain, with the rest obtained from reference TRBV7-6 and TRBJ2-7, is as follows: GAGVSQSPRYKVTKRGQDVALRCDPISGHVSLYWYRQALGQGPEFLTYFNYEAQQDKSGLPNDRFSAERPEGSISTLTIQRTEQRDSAMYRCASSVGQGVYDEQYFGPGTRLTVT.

This clonotype appeared many times. V and J are TRBV7-2 and TRBJ1-5, with 7 bases fitting TRBD1. The ends lost 3 bases at V and 6 bases at J; junction bases unmatched: 8. CDR1 is SGHTA and CDR2 is FQGNSA in the germline V gene. CDR3 length: 15 amino acids. The DNA for the CDR3 is TGTGCCAGCAGCTTTGGTCAGGGGGTGGGTCAGCCCCAGCATTTT. This encodes CASSFGQGVGQPQHF.

There are many counts of this clonotype. The rearrangement uses TRBV7-6 and TRBJ1-5; 10 bases align to TRBD1. Losses at the gene ends were 5 bases for V and 0 bases for J; bases not matched to a gene: 10. CDR3 length equals 18 residues. The V gene's germline CDR1 is SGHVS and CDR2 FNYEAQ. The CDR3 DNA sequence: TGTGCCAGCAGCCTAGGGGGACAGGGGAGTTATAGCAATCAGCCCCAGCATTTT. Translating gives CASSLGGQGSYSNQPQHF. Filled out from reference TRBV7-6 and TRBJ1-5, the complete variable domain reads GAGVSQSPRYKVTKRGQDVALRCDPISGHVSLYWYRQALGQGPEFLTYFNYEAQQDKSGLPNDRFSAERPEGSISTLTIQRTEQRDSAMYRCASSLGGQGSYSNQPQHFGDGTRLSIL.

The CDR3 nucleotides read TGTGCCAGCAGTGAGGCAGGGCCGAATTCACCCCTCCACTTT. Protein sequence: CASSEAGPNSPLHF. V and J are TRBV2 and TRBJ1-6, with a weak D call TRBD1 (5 bases). The CDR3 length is 14 residues. The V gene lost 3 bases and the J gene lost 7 bases, with 10 bases spanning the gap. Looked up from germline, CDR1 is SNHLY and CDR2 is FYNNEI.

The chain has TRBV5-1 and TRBJ2-5; 12 nucleotides line up with TRBD2. This CDR3 comprises 16 residues. V shed 1 base and J 1 base; nucleotides not matched to a gene: 2. The germline gives CDR1 SGHRS, CDR2 YFSETQ. The DNA of the CDR3 is TGCGCCAGCAGCTTGAGGACTAGCGGGGTCCAAGAGACCCAGTACTTC. This translates into CASSLRTSGVQETQYF.